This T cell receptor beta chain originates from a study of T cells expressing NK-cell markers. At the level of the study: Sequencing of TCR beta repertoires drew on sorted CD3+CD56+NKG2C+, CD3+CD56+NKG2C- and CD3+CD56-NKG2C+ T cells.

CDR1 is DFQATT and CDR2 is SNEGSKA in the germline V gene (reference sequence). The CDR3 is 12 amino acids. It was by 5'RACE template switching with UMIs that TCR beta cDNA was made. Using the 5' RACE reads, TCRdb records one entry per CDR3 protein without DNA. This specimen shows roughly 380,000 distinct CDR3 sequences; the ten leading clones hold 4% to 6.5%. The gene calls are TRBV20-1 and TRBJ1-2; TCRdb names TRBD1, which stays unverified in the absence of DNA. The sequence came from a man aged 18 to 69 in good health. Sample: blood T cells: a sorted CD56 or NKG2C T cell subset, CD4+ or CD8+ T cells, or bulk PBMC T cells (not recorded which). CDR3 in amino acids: CSAEQGRNGYTF.